What follows are 27 T cell receptor beta chains derived from one specimen sequenced in a study of human T cells and chemical hapten exposure (dated by TCRdb to about 2021). The method behind the library was RACE. Sequencing used a NextSeq 500. The raw public reads went through TCRdb reprocessing: fastp at Q25, MiXCR clone calling, in-frame beta chains kept. Here each entry gathers all rows of one CDR3 protein and keeps the most common genes and DNA. For this sample the table gives some 70,000 distinct CDR3 sequences, of which 10% were detected only once. 6.8% of the sample lies in the top ten. The time point tag for this specimen amounts to: patch test 2, 6 weeks after DPC sensitization. The sample's treatment or condition label is to be understood as: therapeutic diphenylcyclopropenone sensitization with weekly scalp DPC. The sample consisted of whole blood, taken in connection with sensitization to the hapten diphenylcyclopropenone (DPC). The receptors shown here come from a woman aged 45-60 years with alopecia areata. Some clones in this sample may be carry-over from other donors' samples.

This clonotype appeared many times. The rearrangement links TRBV29-1 to TRBJ2-5; 7 bases fit TRBD1. Germline-derived CDR1 and CDR2 are SQVTM and ANQGSEA. V dropped 3 bases and J dropped 5; count of bases not matched to a gene: 6. The length of the CDR3 is 13 residues. The CDR3 DNA follows: TGCAGCGTTGACCTAGGGGGCGGCGAGACCCAGTACTTC. It codes for CSVDLGGGETQYF.

Many counts were recorded for this clonotype. CDR3 region: CAWSATSGRFSDTQYF. The CDR3 bases are TGTGCCTGGAGCGCGACTAGCGGGAGATTTTCAGATACGCAGTATTTT. The gene calls are TRBV30 and TRBJ2-3; 12 bases fit TRBD2. The CDR3 covers 16 residues. The trim removed 3 bases at V and 4 bases at J, leaving 8 bases unmatched. Germline assignment: CDR1 GTSNPN and CDR2 SVGIG (reference sequence).

The table lists this clonotype with many counts. The chain has TRBV6-6 and TRBJ1-1; weak D call: TRBD1 (5 bases). Germline assignment: CDR1 MNHNY and CDR2 SVGAGI (reference sequence). Trimming removed 4 bases from V and 6 bases from J, with 9 bases in between. The CDR3 contains 12 residues. The CDR3 DNA sequence: TGTGCCAGCAGTTCCGGGACGTCTGAAGCTTTCTTT. This encodes CASSSGTSEAFF.

This clonotype was recorded many times. This chain links TRBV19 with TRBJ2-1, with a tentative D call TRBD2 (6 bases). The CDR3 spans 14 residues. The germline V and J ends were trimmed by 6 bases and 5 bases, with 14 bases remaining between them. Germline V gives CDR1 LNHDA, CDR2 SQIVND (reference sequence). This CDR3 is CASSRLVPHNEQFF. In DNA, the CDR3 is TGTGCCAGTAGCCGACTAGTTCCCCACAATGAGCAGTTCTTC.

As for this clonotype: A much larger clone lies a single base off, so this may be a read error. This sequence joins TRBV12-3 or TRBV12-4 and TRBJ2-4, with D tentatively TRBD1 (6 bases). The CDR3 loop spans 14 amino acids. This CDR3 is CVSSLTGPLNIQYF. Here the CDR3 DNA reads TGTGTCAGCAGTTTAACAGGGCCCCTAAACATTCAGTACTTC.

This clonotype came up many times. The V call is TRBV29-1, the J call TRBJ1-2; D call uncertain. V was cut by 6 bases and J by 1 base, with 12 bases left in between. The CDR3 contains 13 residues. Per the germline V gene, CDR1 is SQVTM and CDR2 is ANQGSEA. The CDR3 DNA is TGCAGCGTCTCCACCGAAGATAACTATGGCTACACCTTC. Translation: CSVSTEDNYGYTF.

J is TRBJ2-1 and V is TRBV11-3, with 9 bases aligning to TRBD2. Trimming removed 1 base from V and 9 bases from J; junction bases left unmatched: 10. Germline CDR1 reads SGHNT; CDR2 reads YENEEA. The CDR3 runs to 16 residues. CDR3 bases: TGTGCCAGCAGCTTAGTGACTAGCGGTTCGGGGGTTGAGCAGTTCTTC. This translates into CASSLVTSGSGVEQFF.

This clonotype occurred many times. The chain is built from TRBV20-1 and TRBJ1-1, with 12 bases matching TRBD1. Germline V gene data show CDR1 as DFQATT and CDR2 as SNEGSKA (reference sequence). This CDR3 is built from 15 residues. Trimming cost V 4 bases and J 1 base; bases outside gene matches: 4. CDR3 sequence: CSATGTGGWNTEAFF. CDR3 DNA: TGCAGTGCTACAGGGACAGGGGGCTGGAACACTGAAGCTTTCTTT.

The chain has TRBV25-1 and TRBJ1-1, with D unclear. The V end was cut by 4 bases, the J end by 0 bases, with 15 bases between. The length of the CDR3 is 16 residues. The germline V gene encodes CDR1 MGHDK and CDR2 SYGVNS. CDR3 protein: CASSGHLGQMNTEAFF. CDR3 DNA sequence: TGTGCCAGCAGTGGCCATTTAGGGCAGATGAACACTGAAGCTTTCTTT.

The V gene is TRBV29-1, the J gene TRBJ2-3; D is unresolved. Germline CDR1 and CDR2: SQVTM and ANQGSEA. Trimming cost V 6 bases and J 1 base, with 5 bases left between them. The CDR3 spans 11 residues. CDR3 sequence (DNA): TGCAGCGTCAAACGCACAGATACGCAGTATTTT. This gives the protein CSVKRTDTQYF.

This clonotype has at least ten counts. This rearrangement joins TRBV6-2 or TRBV6-3 to TRBJ2-5; maybe TRBD2 (5 bases). Between the trimmed V and J ends, which lost 1 base and 2 bases, there was a span of 8 bases. The CDR3 has 14 amino acids. Per germline, CDR1 MNHEY and CDR2 SVGEGT. The CDR3 protein is CASSYWERQETQYF. The CDR3 nucleotides read TGTGCCAGCAGTTACTGGGAGCGGCAAGAGACCCAGTACTTC.

This clonotype came up many times. The chain carries TRBV28 and TRBJ2-4; tentatively, D is TRBD1 (6 bases). The CDR3 runs to 15 residues. The V end was cut by 8 bases, the J end by 1 base, with 15 bases between. Germline-derived CDR1 and CDR2 are MDHEN and SYDVKM. In DNA form, the CDR3 reads TGTGCCAGCGAGTCATCCCAGGGGGCCAAAAACATTCAGTACTTC. Protein product: CASESSQGAKNIQYF.

V usage is TRBV29-1 and J usage is TRBJ2-3; D uncertain. The CDR3 totals 10 residues. V lost 8 bases and J 3 bases, leaving 6 bases between the germline ends. Germline V CDR1 and CDR2: SQVTM, ANQGSEA. As DNA, the CDR3 is TGCAGCTCCATTACAGATACGCAGTATTTT. It encodes CSSITDTQYF.

This clonotype was seen repeatedly, ten times or more. This chain joins TRBV4-1 and TRBJ1-1; 11 bases agree with TRBD1. V shed 2 bases, J shed 4 bases, and the junction held 6 bases outside the gene matches. The V gene's germline CDR1 is MGHRA and CDR2 YSYEKL. The CDR3 has 16 residues. CDR3 bases: TGCGCCAGCAGCCAAACACCGGGACAGGGGGGCACTGAAGCTTTCTTT. Amino acids: CASSQTPGQGGTEAFF.

This clonotype has only a few counts. This chain connects TRBV19 to TRBJ1-1; 8 nucleotides align to TRBD1. After removal of 3 bases from V and 10 bases from J, the junction contained 13 bases not matched to a gene. Germline V gives CDR1 LNHDA, CDR2 SQIVND (reference sequence). This CDR3 comprises 15 residues. DNA for the CDR3: TGTGCCAGTAGTATTGGACAGGGCGGAAAAATGGGAGCTTTCTTT. It encodes CASSIGQGGKMGAFF. The full variable domain, its missing parts supplied by reference TRBV19 and TRBJ1-1, is DGGITQSPKYLFRKEGQNVTLSCEQNLNHDAMYWYRQDPGQGLRLIYYSQIVNDFQKGDIAEGYSVSREKKESFPLTVTSAQKNPTAFYLCASSIGQGGKMGAFFGQGTRLTVV.

The rearrangement links TRBV9 to TRBJ2-3, with no clear D. This CDR3 region has 13 residues. From germline, CDR1 is SGDLS and CDR2 YYNGEE. Trimming pared 4 bases from V and 4 bases from J, leaving 10 bases between. The CDR3 nucleotides read TGTGCCAGCAGCCAAACTGCGCCAGATACGCAGTATTTT. This codes for CASSQTAPDTQYF.

The chain links TRBV29-1 to TRBJ2-5; D ambiguous. Between the trimmed V and J ends, which lost 6 bases and 4 bases, there was a span of 15 bases. CDR3 length equals 13 residues. Germline assignment: CDR1 SQVTM and CDR2 ANQGSEA. CDR3 nucleotides: TGCAGCGTCTCACCGGGCCCGAGAGAGACCCAGTACTTC. Its translation: CSVSPGPRETQYF.

Ten or more counts support this clonotype. V is TRBV27 and J is TRBJ2-7, with 7 nucleotides matching TRBD2. V lost 6 bases and J lost 4; bases outside the gene matches: 12. CDR3 length equals 15 residues. Germline loops: CDR1 MNHEY, CDR2 SMNVEV (reference sequence). CDR3 sequence: CASSSPSGGLYEQYF. The CDR3 DNA reads TGTGCCAGCAGCTCCCCTTCGGGAGGTTTGTACGAGCAGTACTTC.

The chain has TRBV29-1 and TRBJ1-2; D is unclear. V lost 3 bases and J lost 2, with 4 bases in between. The CDR3 extends over 11 amino acids. Germline V gene sequence: CDR1 SQVTM, CDR2 ANQGSEA. For the CDR3, the DNA is TGCAGCGTTGACGACAACTATGGCTACACCTTC. It translates to CSVDDNYGYTF.

This clonotype showed up just a few times. As DNA, the CDR3 is TGTGCCAGCAGCCAAGGCCCTGGGACGGACACTGAAGCTTTCTTT. This codes for CASSQGPGTDTEAFF. The rearrangement uses TRBV3-1 and TRBJ1-1; perhaps TRBD1 as D (5 bases). Trimming stripped 1 base from V and 3 bases from J, with 12 bases between. There are 15 residues in the CDR3. CDR1 and CDR2 (germline): LGHDT, YNNKEL (reference sequence). Variable domain in full (rest from reference TRBV3-1 and TRBJ1-1): DTAVSQTPKYLVTQMGNDKSIKCEQNLGHDTMYWYKQDSKKFLKIMFSYNNKELIINETVPNRFSPKSPDKAHLNLHINSLELGDSAVYFCASSQGPGTDTEAFFGQGTRLTVV.

This clonotype was detected only a few times. This chain joins TRBV20-1 and TRBJ1-1; D remains ambiguous. Germline V gives CDR1 DFQATT, CDR2 SNEGSKA (reference sequence). Trimming stripped 0 bases from V and 5 bases from J, with 10 bases between. The CDR3 is 13 residues long. CDR3 nucleotide sequence: TGCAGTGCTAGAGAGGGTCGAGTGACTGAAGCTTTCTTT. Translating gives CSAREGRVTEAFF.

This clonotype was seen repeatedly, ten times or more. The chain recombines TRBV2 with TRBJ2-2; tentatively, D is TRBD1 (6 bases). The CDR3 is made up of 13 amino acids. The V gene lost 10 bases and the J gene lost 5 bases, with 14 bases spanning the gap. CDR1 SNHLY and CDR2 FYNNEI come from the germline V gene. CDR3 DNA sequence: TGTGCCACCAGGGGCCCAATTACCGGGGAGCTGTTTTTT. Protein product: CATRGPITGELFF.

The chain employs TRBV7-8 and TRBJ2-2; TRBD2 agrees at 7 bases. This CDR3 has 15 residues. The V gene end was trimmed by 7 bases and the J gene end by 2 bases; junction bases not matched to a gene: 7. From germline, CDR1 is SGHVS and CDR2 FQNEAQ. CDR3: CASKRERLNTGELFF. The DNA of the CDR3 is TGTGCCAGCAAGCGGGAACGTTTAAACACCGGGGAGCTGTTTTTT.

This clonotype was seen more than once but under ten times. The chain combines TRBV28 with TRBJ2-2; possible D gene TRBD1, 5 bases. The CDR3 extends over 16 amino acids. CDR1 MDHEN and CDR2 SYDVKM come from the germline V gene. Trimming cost V 3 bases and J 1 base, with 12 bases left between them. CDR3 protein: CASSFARTRNTGELFF. In DNA form, the CDR3 reads TGTGCCAGCAGTTTTGCGCGGACACGGAACACCGGGGAGCTGTTTTTT.

The gene calls are TRBV30 and TRBJ2-1, with D possibly being TRBD1 or TRBD2 (6 bases each). Germline CDR1 and CDR2: GTSNPN and SVGIG (reference sequence). The V and J ends lost 2 bases and 4 bases respectively, with 15 bases between them. This CDR3 has 15 amino acids. The DNA of the CDR3 is TGTGCCTGGAGTCCGGGGGCTCTTAGATACAATGAGCAGTTCTTC. Translated, it gives CAWSPGALRYNEQFF.

This clonotype was detected many times. The V gene is TRBV9, the J gene TRBJ1-1, with unresolved D. Germline V gene sequence: CDR1 SGDLS, CDR2 YYNGEE. V lost 1 base and J 1 base, leaving 5 bases between the germline ends. The CDR3 runs to 13 residues. The CDR3 loop reads CASSVSKNTEAFF. CDR3 DNA: TGTGCCAGCAGCGTATCAAAGAACACTGAAGCTTTCTTT.

This clonotype was found many times. V usage is TRBV12-3 or TRBV12-4 and J usage is TRBJ2-1; D gene unclear. V was trimmed by 5 bases and J by 4 bases, leaving 9 bases between them. This CDR3 contains 13 residues. Here the CDR3 reads CASSVGVYNEQFF. For the CDR3, the DNA is TGTGCCAGCAGTGTAGGTGTGTACAATGAGCAGTTCTTC.